This T cell receptor beta chain comes out of a study of early T cells in non-severe SARS-CoV-2 infection. Regarding the study as a whole: VDJdb matching favored anti-spike CD8 responses, missing private and CD4 specificities.

Via MiXCR, TCRdb re-called the 5' RACE reads, giving one row per CDR3 protein. The sample includes about 82,000 distinct CDR3 sequences, under 15% of them seen just once. This clonotype was seen at least ten times. The antigen is unknown. This CDR3 is built from 12 residues. Germline V CDR1 and CDR2: MNHNY, SVGAGI (reference sequence). With 8 bases removed from V and 7 bases from J, the gap between germline ends came to 12 bases. This chain links TRBV6-6 with TRBJ2-1; perhaps TRBD1 as D (6 bases). This sequence originates from an adult who was a healthcare worker with PCR-confirmed SARS-CoV-2 infection or an uninfected control (not recorded which). The sequencing sample was made of whole blood. CDR3 residues: CASAQGSNEQFF. CDR3 DNA: TGTGCCAGCGCCCAGGGGTCTAATGAGCAGTTCTTC.